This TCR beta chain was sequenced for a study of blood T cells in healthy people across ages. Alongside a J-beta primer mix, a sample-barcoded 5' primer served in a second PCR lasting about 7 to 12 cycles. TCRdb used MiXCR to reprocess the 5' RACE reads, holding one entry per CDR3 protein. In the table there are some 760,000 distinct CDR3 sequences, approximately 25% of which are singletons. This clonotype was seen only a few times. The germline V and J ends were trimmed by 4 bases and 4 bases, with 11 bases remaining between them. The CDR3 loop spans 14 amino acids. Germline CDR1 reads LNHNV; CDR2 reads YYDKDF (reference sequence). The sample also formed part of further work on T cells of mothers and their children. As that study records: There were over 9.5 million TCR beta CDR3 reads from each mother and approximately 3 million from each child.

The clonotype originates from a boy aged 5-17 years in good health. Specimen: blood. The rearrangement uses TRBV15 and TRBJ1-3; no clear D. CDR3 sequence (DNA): TGTGCCACCAGCATAGGAGGGAGAGGAAACACCATATATTTT. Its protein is CATSIGGRGNTIYF.